This T cell receptor (beta chain) was recovered during a study of beta chain features in type 1 diabetes. Study-level findings and limits: Among all four CD4+ subsets, Type 1 diabetes patients had TCRB CDR3s that were moderately but significantly shorter. PCR might favor shorter templates, but any such skew would affect patients and controls equally. The question left open here concerned HLA type influencing TCRB rearrangement.

Isolated RNA was reverse transcribed in full, so expressed TCRB transcripts were sequenced. About 3.7 million reads, on average, came from each naive, central memory and regulatory T cell sample. The table came from immunoSEQ multiplex PCR; TCRdb's copy has only in-frame clones and leaves some out. This sample yields over 40,000 clones, of which under 65% are seen a single time; over 2% belongs to the top ten. This CDR3 comprises 16 residues. From germline, CDR1 is KGHSH and CDR2 LQKENI. Trimming cost V 2 bases and J 8 bases; bases outside gene matches: 10. A note on this clone: The antigen remains unidentified.

Sequencing was done on a sample of Tregs from blood. The chain recombines TRBV18 with TRBJ1-5; TRBD1 aligns across 9 bases. This clonotype was sampled from a woman between 18 and 29 years old in good health. The CDR3 sequence: CASSPSSGTGFEPQHF. CDR3 nucleotide sequence: TGTGCCAGCTCACCAAGCTCCGGGACAGGGTTTGAGCCCCAGCATTTT.